One sample yielded the 24 T cell receptor beta chains listed below, sequenced in a study of CD8+ T cells in alopecia areata. The treatment: oral pan-JAK inhibitor, 5-10 mg twice daily. It was cDNA, reverse transcribed from extracted RNA, that served as the sequencing template. Using immunoSEQ multiplex PCR, the repertoire was profiled, and TCRdb retains in-frame clones only, with some absent. The profile shows approximately 210,000 clones, approximately 65% of them singletons. The sequenced sample was CD4+ T cells sorted from blood, obtained at approximately week 45, from a patient treated with tofacitinib. These receptors came from a human donor with alopecia areata.

The chain is built from TRBV7-2 and TRBJ1-5, with 7 bases identical to TRBD1. Unmatched junction bases numbered 1, after V lost 2 bases and J lost 0 bases. Germline CDR1 SGHTA, CDR2 FQGNSA. The CDR3 runs 15 residues. The DNA of the CDR3 is TGTGCCAGCAGCTTATACAGGGGTAGCAATCAGCCCCAGCATTTT. Translating it yields CASSLYRGSNQPQHF.

The CDR3 here is CASTRVRGYGYTF. The CDR3 nucleotides are TGTGCCAGCACCAGAGTCAGGGGCTATGGCTACACCTTC. This chain uses TRBV2 with TRBJ1-2, with D possibly being TRBD1 (6 bases). Germline V CDR1 and CDR2: SNHLY, FYNNEI. The CDR3 is made up of 13 amino acids. Trimming pared 7 bases from V and 4 bases from J, leaving 13 bases between.

The rearrangement uses TRBV29-1 and TRBJ2-2; 14 nucleotides align to TRBD2. CDR1 SQVTM and CDR2 ANQGSEA come from the germline V gene. After removal of 7 bases from V and 4 bases from J, the junction contained 11 bases not matched to a gene. This CDR3 is 17 amino acids long. CDR3 residues: CSGAGTSGGLGTGELFF. The CDR3 DNA is TGCAGCGGTGCCGGGACTAGCGGGGGCCTGGGCACCGGGGAGCTGTTTTTT.

The chain links TRBV28 to TRBJ1-2; D ambiguous. The CDR3 sequence is 13 residues long. The ends were cut back, 10 bases at V and 6 bases at J, with 18 bases in the middle. The germline V gene encodes CDR1 MDHEN and CDR2 SYDVKM. This CDR3 is CATLSLNPHGYTF. The CDR3 bases are TGTGCCACCCTCTCGTTAAACCCGCATGGCTACACCTTC.

In DNA, the CDR3 is TGCGCCAGCAGCCAAGAGGGATACGAGCAGTACTTC. Translated, it gives CASSQEGYEQYF. The rearrangement links TRBV4-1 to TRBJ2-7, with D unclear. Germline CDR1 reads MGHRA; CDR2 reads YSYEKL. Deletions cut 0 bases from V and 4 bases from J, with 4 bases between. This CDR3 has 12 amino acids.

This chain joins TRBV29-1 and TRBJ1-1; tentatively, D is TRBD1 (6 bases). This CDR3 has 12 residues. Germline lookup yields CDR1 SQVTM and CDR2 ANQGSEA. The V gene lost 7 bases and the J gene lost 5 bases, with 14 bases spanning the gap. The CDR3 sequence: CSGGQGLTEAFF. The CDR3 DNA sequence: TGCAGCGGAGGGCAGGGGTTGACTGAAGCTTTCTTT.

The chain carries TRBV29-1 and TRBJ2-2; D gene uncertain. Looked up from germline, CDR1 is SQVTM and CDR2 is ANQGSEA. V dropped 7 bases and J dropped 7 bases, with 13 bases sitting between them. The CDR3 has 12 amino acids. CDR3: CSALKGIGELFF. The CDR3 DNA reads as TGCAGCGCCTTAAAGGGAATCGGGGAGCTGTTTTTT.

As concerns this clone: An end of the junction differs from the germline gene, which may be a read error. This sequence joins TRBV29-1 and TRBJ1-2, with D maybe TRBD1 (6 bases). The germline gives CDR1 SQVTM, CDR2 ANQGSEA. This CDR3 spans 13 amino acids. As DNA, the CDR3 is TGCAGCGTCGAAGATACAGGGTTCTATGGCTACACCTTC. Protein sequence: CSVEDTGFYGYTF.

This chain links TRBV11-2 with TRBJ2-5; D call uncertain. V was trimmed by 5 bases and J by 4 bases, leaving 8 bases between them. Germline CDR1 SGHAT, CDR2 FQNNGV. The CDR3 has 12 residues. CDR3 protein: CASSGVGETQYF. The CDR3 coding sequence is TGTGCCAGCAGCGGAGTGGGAGAGACCCAGTACTTC.

The genes are TRBV27 and TRBJ2-2; D is unclear. The CDR3 is 13 residues long. With 2 bases removed from V and 3 bases from J, the gap between germline ends came to 4 bases. The germline V gene has CDR1 MNHEY and CDR2 SMNVEV (reference sequence). For the CDR3, the DNA is TGTGCCAGCAGTTTAACTGACACCGGGGAGCTGTTTTTT. This encodes CASSLTDTGELFF.

The chain joins TRBV5-6 to TRBJ1-5, with 8 positions matching TRBD1. V lost 3 bases and J lost 6; bases outside the gene matches: 14. The CDR3 runs 17 residues. Germline assignment: CDR1 SGHDT and CDR2 YYEEEE. CDR3 in DNA: TGTGCCAGCAGCTCCTCAGGGGGCGCGGTATTTTCTCAGCCCCAGCATTTT. It encodes CASSSSGGAVFSQPQHF.

The V and J genes are TRBV29-1 and TRBJ1-2; D uncertain. The CDR3 covers 16 residues. Germline CDR1 reads SQVTM; CDR2 reads ANQGSEA. V gave up 1 base and J gave up 4 bases, with 19 bases separating them. CDR3 DNA: TGCAGCGTTGAAGGTACGACGGATCCTCAGTTCTATGGCTACACCTTC. Its protein is CSVEGTTDPQFYGYTF.

The chain uses TRBV7-2 and TRBJ2-2, with a possible D match to TRBD1 (6 bases). This CDR3 region has 15 residues. Germline V gives CDR1 SGHTA, CDR2 FQGNSA. Trimming removed 5 bases from V and 4 bases from J, with 14 bases in between. The CDR3 sequence is CASSGNRVATGELFF. In DNA form, the CDR3 reads TGTGCCAGCAGCGGTAACAGGGTTGCCACCGGGGAGCTGTTTTTT.

J is TRBJ2-4 and V is TRBV30, with unresolved D. The CDR3 sequence is 13 residues long. Trimming took off 7 bases at V and 0 bases at J, with 10 bases between the two ends. Germline CDR1 reads GTSNPN; CDR2 reads SVGIG (reference sequence). This CDR3 is CASGFLAKNIQYF. The CDR3 bases are TGTGCCTCGGGCTTCCTAGCCAAAAACATTCAGTACTTC.

The genes are TRBV7-2 and TRBJ1-2; a possible D gene is TRBD1 (5 bases). The germline CDR1 and CDR2 sequences are SGHTA and FQGNSA. The length of the CDR3 is 11 residues. V was pared by 5 bases and J by 8 bases, with 9 bases between. The CDR3 loop reads CASSPGSGYTF. CDR3 coding DNA: TGTGCCAGCAGCCCAGGGTCAGGCTACACCTTC.

A few counts support this clone. The V gene is TRBV11-2, the J gene TRBJ2-5; 8 bases match TRBD2. This CDR3 has 14 residues. J gave up 7 bases and V 0 bases, and 4 bases lay outside the gene matches. Germline lookup yields CDR1 SGHAT and CDR2 FQNNGV. CDR3 region: CASSLDILAGTQYF. CDR3 in DNA: TGTGCCAGCAGCTTAGATATCCTAGCGGGGACCCAGTACTTC.

This CDR3 reads CASSSKGMGTGELFF. In DNA, the CDR3 is TGTGCCAGCAGCTCCAAGGGGATGGGCACCGGGGAGCTGTTTTTT. This chain uses TRBV7-2 with TRBJ2-2, with D perhaps TRBD1 (5 bases). This CDR3 region has 15 residues. V was pared by 4 bases and J by 4 bases, with 13 bases between. Germline V gene sequence: CDR1 SGHTA, CDR2 FQGNSA.

The chain has TRBV5-1 and TRBJ2-7, with TRBD1 identical over 9 bases. J lost 5 bases, V lost 4 bases, and 7 bases had no gene match. CDR1 and CDR2 (germline): SGHRS, YFSETQ. The CDR3 extends over 14 amino acids. CDR3: CASSGGQGSDEQYF. The DNA of the CDR3 is TGCGCCAGCAGCGGGGGACAGGGTAGCGACGAGCAGTACTTC.

The rearrangement links TRBV18 to TRBJ2-7, with 8 bases that match TRBD1. Per germline, CDR1 KGHSH and CDR2 LQKENI. Losses at the gene ends were 4 bases for V and 7 bases for J; bases not matched to a gene: 6. The CDR3 is 13 residues long. CDR3 in DNA: TGTGCCAGCTCACAGGGACAGGCGAGGGAGCAGTACTTC. Its protein is CASSQGQAREQYF.

V is TRBV29-1 and J is TRBJ2-7; a weak D match, TRBD2 (6 bases). Between the trimmed V and J ends, which lost 2 bases and 3 bases, there was a span of 11 bases. The CDR3 spans 13 residues. CDR1 and CDR2 (germline): SQVTM, ANQGSEA. CDR3 sequence reads: CSVERPGGYEQYF. The CDR3 coding sequence is TGCAGCGTTGAACGGCCCGGGGGCTACGAGCAGTACTTC.

The rearrangement links TRBV29-1 to TRBJ2-3; no definite D call. V was trimmed by 2 bases and J by 7 bases, leaving 4 bases between them. CDR1 is SQVTM, CDR2 ANQGSEA, per germline. The CDR3 contains 10 residues. DNA for the CDR3: TGCAGCGTTGAACGGAATACGCAGTATTTT. Protein sequence: CSVERNTQYF.

The chain recombines TRBV6-6 with TRBJ2-4; D might be TRBD1 or TRBD2, each matching 6 bases. Trimming left V 5 bases short and J 5 bases short, with 16 bases between. CDR3 length equals 15 residues. Germline loops: CDR1 MNHNY, CDR2 SVGAGI (reference sequence). CDR3 protein: CASSKTRGRENIQYF. The CDR3 DNA reads as TGTGCCAGCAGTAAGACCCGGGGGCGGGAAAACATTCAGTACTTC.

The chain has TRBV18 and TRBJ2-5; D call uncertain. Trimming shortened V by 0 bases and J by 0 bases, and 5 bases separated the two germline ends. Germline V lookup: CDR1 KGHSH, CDR2 LQKENI. This CDR3 spans 14 amino acids. The CDR3 DNA is TGTGCCAGCTCACCACCGTCGTACCAAGAGACCCAGTACTTC. This codes for CASSPPSYQETQYF.

This clone has just one count. The CDR3 DNA sequence: TGTGCCATCAGTGAGGGACAGATGAATAATTCACCCCTCCACTTT. Amino acid sequence: CAISEGQMNNSPLHF. The chain uses TRBV10-3 and TRBJ1-6, with a possible D match to TRBD1 (6 bases). This CDR3 has 15 residues. Trimming removed 2 bases at V and 5 bases at J, with 10 bases between. Germline V gives CDR1 ENHRY, CDR2 SYGVKD.